Below, one TCR beta chain is given with its context. Its target is unknown. This same CDR3 is encoded by further DNA sequences in the sample. This specimen comes from a study of T cell responses to AZD1222 COVID-19 vaccine. Study-level results: Baseline antibody screening turned up just 6 or 7 seropositive AZD1222 recipients.

Assay used: immunoSEQ multiplex PCR; TCRdb lists only in-frame clones, some missing. This table has under 150,000 clones, more than 90% appearing once. This TCR was sampled from an adult who received the AZD1222 COVID-19 vaccine. Specimen: peripheral blood, collected 28 days after the second AZD1222 dose.

CDR3 coding DNA: TGTGCCAGCAGCGTAGGCGGGGACTATGGCTACACCTTC. It specifies CASSVGGDYGYTF. This rearrangement joins TRBV9 to TRBJ1-2; D is undetermined. V shed 0 bases and J shed 3 bases, with 6 bases lying between them. The CDR3 loop spans 13 amino acids. Germline V gene sequence: CDR1 SGDLS, CDR2 YYNGEE.